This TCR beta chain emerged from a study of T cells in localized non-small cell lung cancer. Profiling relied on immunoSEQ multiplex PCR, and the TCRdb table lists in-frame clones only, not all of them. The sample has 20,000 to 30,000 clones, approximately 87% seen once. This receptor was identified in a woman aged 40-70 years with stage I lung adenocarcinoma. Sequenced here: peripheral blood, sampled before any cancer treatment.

The CDR3 nucleotides are TGTGCCAGCAGCGATGATCGTACCTACGAGCAGTACTTC. This translates into CASSDDRTYEQYF. This chain links TRBV2 with TRBJ2-7, with no clear D. The V gene's germline CDR1 is SNHLY and CDR2 FYNNEI. The CDR3 extends over 13 amino acids. V was trimmed by 6 bases and J by 2 bases, leaving 11 bases between them.